This is a list of T cell receptor beta chains from one sample in a study of blood T cell repertoires in COVID-19. Libraries were prepared by immunoSEQ multiplex PCR; TCRdb keeps only in-frame clonotypes and omits some of them. Among about 160,000 clones listed, roughly 85% were seen once. The specimen sequenced was peripheral blood. The receptors shown here come from a man in his forties with acute or convalescent COVID-19. CDR3s include the opening cysteine and the closing phenylalanine or tryptophan. D genes are given only for firm matches. Not every row has a clone size; where given, it reads once, few, many or a size class.

J gene	V gene	clone size	D gene	CDR3 DNA	CDR3 protein
TRBJ1-1	TRBV6-6	.	.	TGTGCCAGCAGGCTCCGGGACTCCCGAGCTTTCTTT	CASRLRDSRAFF
TRBJ2-5	TRBV15	.	.	TGTGCCACCAGCAGGGGAAGGGGAGAGACCCAGTACTTC	CATSRGRGETQYF
TRBJ2-7	TRBV5-1	.	.	TGCGCCAGCAGCTTGGATGGCCTCTACGAGCAGTACTTC	CASSLDGLYEQYF
TRBJ2-1	TRBV9	once	TRBD2	TGTGCCAGCAGCGTAGCGAGTAGCGGGGGGACCACCAACTCCTACAATGAGCAGTTCTTC	CASSVASSGGTTNSYNEQFF
TRBJ2-3	TRBV6-5	.	.	TGTGCCAGCAGTTACGATGGGGGCTCGGATACGCAGTATTTT	CASSYDGGSDTQYF
TRBJ1-6	TRBV7-9	.	.	TGTGCCAGCAGCTCTCGACAGGAGCATTCACCCCTCCACTTT	CASSSRQEHSPLHF
TRBJ2-7	TRBV5-1	.	.	TGCGCCAGCAGCGGGGGGGCCGAGCAGTACTTC	CASSGGAEQYF
TRBJ1-2	TRBV15	.	TRBD1	TGTGCCACCAGCAAGGGAGACAGGGTCTATGGCTACACCTTC	CATSKGDRVYGYTF
TRBJ1-1	TRBV7-3	.	.	TGTGCCAGCAGCCCCCCCGGCGGGAGGACTGAAGCTTTCTTT	CASSPPGGRTEAFF
TRBJ2-1	TRBV6-1	.	TRBD1	TGTGCCAGCAGTGAAAGGCCCCCCGGGACAGGCCCCTACAATGAGCAGTTCTTC	CASSERPPGTGPYNEQFF
TRBJ2-7	TRBV6-2/TRBV6-3	once	TRBD1	TGTGCCAGCAGTACCCCCGGGACAGGCTCCTACGAGCAGTACTTC	CASSTPGTGSYEQYF
TRBJ2-1	TRBV2	.	TRBD2	TGTGCCGGGACTAGCGGGGACTACAATGAGCAGTTCTTC	CAGTSGDYNEQFF
TRBJ1-1	TRBV28	.	.	TGTGCCAGCAGCCTTCGGGCAGGGGCGGGCACTGAAGCTTTCTTT	CASSLRAGAGTEAFF
TRBJ2-5	TRBV2	few	.	TGTGCCAGCAGTGGTACCGGGTCCCTGCAGGGGACCCAGTACTTC	CASSGTGSLQGTQYF
TRBJ1-5	TRBV30	.	.	TGTGCCTGGAATCAGGGTAATCAGCCCCAGCATTTT	CAWNQGNQPQHF
TRBJ1-4	TRBV19	.	.	TGTGCCAGTAGTCAGTGGAAACTGTTTTTT	CASSQWKLFF
TRBJ2-5	TRBV27	.	.	TGTGCCAGCATTTTCATATCCCGGGGCCAAGAGACCCAGTACTTC	CASIFISRGQETQYF
TRBJ2-3	TRBV2	.	TRBD1	TGTGCCAGCAGGCGACAGGGTTCGTCCGCAGATACGCAGTATTTT	CASRRQGSSADTQYF
TRBJ1-1	TRBV11-2	.	.	TGTGCCAGCAGCTACCGACTACAGGGACTGAACACTGAAGCTTTCTTT	CASSYRLQGLNTEAFF
TRBJ1-3	TRBV5-5	.	.	TGTGCCAGCAGCTTGGAGGAGATAAACTCTGGAAACACCATATATTTT	CASSLEEINSGNTIYF
TRBJ1-2	TRBV19	.	.	TGTGCCAGTAGACAGGCTACTAACTATGGCTACACCTTC	CASRQATNYGYTF
TRBJ1-4	TRBV5-1	few	TRBD1	TGCGCCAGCAGCTCCAGGGGGACGAGTGAAAAACTGTTTTTT	CASSSRGTSEKLFF
TRBJ2-2	TRBV9	.	.	TGTGCCAGCAGCCCCGGACTGAAGAACACCGGGGAGCTGTTTTTT	CASSPGLKNTGELFF
TRBJ2-4	TRBV7-9	.	.	TGTGCCAGCAGCTTATACGAAGGAGACATTCAGTACTTC	CASSLYEGDIQYF
TRBJ1-6	TRBV5-1	few	TRBD1	TGCGCCAGCAGCCTGGCCGCCTTTAGCAACCGGGACAGGGGTAATTCACCCCTCCACTTT	CASSLAAFSNRDRGNSPLHF
TRBJ2-1	TRBV4-2	.	TRBD2	TGTGCCAGCAGCCAAGAGGGGCTAGCGGGGGAGAACAATGAGCAGTTCTTC	CASSQEGLAGENNEQFF
TRBJ2-1	TRBV21-1	.	.	TGTGCCAGCAGCAAAGCGGAGGACAGCAGCTCCTACAATGAGCAGTTCTTC	CASSKAEDSSSYNEQFF
TRBJ1-2	TRBV25-1	.	.	TGTGCCAGCAGTGAAAGGGGACACGATGGCTACACCTTC	CASSERGHDGYTF
TRBJ2-5	TRBV7-9	.	.	TGTGCCAGCCTCGGAGCGGAGACCCAGTACTTC	CASLGAETQYF
TRBJ1-2	TRBV2	.	.	TGTGCCAGCAGTGTTGGGTCGGCGGTCTATGGCTACACCTTC	CASSVGSAVYGYTF
TRBJ2-1	TRBV6-4	.	.	TGTGCCAGCAGTGACGACATCTACAATGAGCAGTTCTTC	CASSDDIYNEQFF
TRBJ1-6	TRBV4-1	.	TRBD1	TGCGCCAGCAGCCTCACAGGGGGAAGGGATAATTCACCCCTCCACTTT	CASSLTGGRDNSPLHF
TRBJ2-5	TRBV2	.	TRBD1	TGTGCCAGCAGTGGGGACAGCGAGACCCAGTACTTC	CASSGDSETQYF
TRBJ1-5	TRBV19	.	.	TGTGCCAGTAGTTGGACACAGGAGGGGAATCAGCCCCAGCATTTT	CASSWTQEGNQPQHF
TRBJ1-2	TRBV6-2/TRBV6-3	.	.	TGTGCCAGCAGCTCGGACAGAACTAACTATGGCTACACCTTC	CASSSDRTNYGYTF
TRBJ2-5	TRBV10-3	.	TRBD2	TGTGCCATCACCCCCGGGGGGGCCCCAGAGACCCAGTACTTC	CAITPGGAPETQYF
TRBJ2-7	TRBV19	once	TRBD1	TGTGCCAGTAGTATTACAGGGGGATCCGAGCAGTACTTC	CASSITGGSEQYF
TRBJ1-2	TRBV6-5	.	.	TGTGCCAGCGGCCCGAGAGTAGCGGCTTATGGCTACACCTTC	CASGPRVAAYGYTF
TRBJ1-2	TRBV24-1	.	.	TGTGCCACCAGTGATTCGCCTACGCTATATGGCTACACCTTC	CATSDSPTLYGYTF
TRBJ2-2	TRBV30	.	.	TGTGCCTGGAGTGTGACGACAGGTCGTATGAACACCGGGGAGCTGTTTTTT	CAWSVTTGRMNTGELFF
TRBJ2-7	TRBV28	.	.	TGTGCCAGCAGTACCCCTAACGGGGGCTACGAGCAGTACTTC	CASSTPNGGYEQYF
TRBJ2-1	TRBV27	.	TRBD1	TGTGCTACGGGAACGCGAGCCGGACAGGCCGACAATGAGCAGTTCTTC	CATGTRAGQADNEQFF
TRBJ2-1	TRBV6-5	.	.	TGTGCCAGCAGTTACGGGAGCAATGAGCAGTTCTTC	CASSYGSNEQFF
TRBJ1-1	TRBV28	.	.	TGTGCCAGCAGTACCACAGGGCTCGGGGCTTTCTTT	CASSTTGLGAFF
TRBJ2-1	TRBV14	once	.	TGTGCCAGCTCCTTGGGCATTTACAATGAGCAGTTCTTC	CASSLGIYNEQFF
TRBJ1-5	TRBV28	.	.	TGTGCCAGCAGTTTAGGCAGGGCAGATCAGCCCCAGCATTTT	CASSLGRADQPQHF
TRBJ2-7	TRBV21-1	.	.	TGTGCCAGCAGCAAAGTCCGGGGGGCCGCCTACGAGCAGTACTTC	CASSKVRGAAYEQYF
TRBJ2-1	TRBV5-1	.	.	TGCGCCAGCAGCTTGGCGATTAGCGGATACAATGAGCAGTTCTTC	CASSLAISGYNEQFF
TRBJ1-2	TRBV5-1	.	.	TGCGCCAGCAGCCCGTCGACAGGCGGGGGGTATGGCTACACCTTC	CASSPSTGGGYGYTF
TRBJ1-2	TRBV7-2	few	.	TGTGCCAGCAGGAGTGGGGGCGTCCCTACTAACTATGGCTACACCTTC	CASRSGGVPTNYGYTF
TRBJ1-5	TRBV7-9	.	.	TGTGCCAGCAGCTCAGGACAGTTTAGCAGCAATCAGCCCCAGCATTTT	CASSSGQFSSNQPQHF
TRBJ1-1	TRBV5-4	.	.	TGTGCCAGCAGCTTGGACCGGGGGACTGAAGCTTTCTTT	CASSLDRGTEAFF
TRBJ1-3	TRBV18	.	.	TGTGCCAGCCGACGAGACAGGCCCTCTGGAAACACCATATATTTT	CASRRDRPSGNTIYF
TRBJ1-1	TRBV30	.	.	TGTGCCTGGAGTCTTTACGGGGGCACTGAAGCTTTCTTT	CAWSLYGGTEAFF
TRBJ1-2	TRBV28	.	.	TGTGCCAGCAGTTTGGGCGGCGGGACCTATGGCTACACCTTC	CASSLGGGTYGYTF